This section outlines one T cell receptor beta chain sequence together with its context. The data were obtained in a study of control samples from healthy donors and cancer patients. Data came from immunoSEQ multiplex PCR; TCRdb stores just in-frame clones and leaves some out. The repertoire holds under 150,000 clones, with more than 70% as singletons. After removal of 8 bases from V and 5 bases from J, the junction contained 4 bases not matched to a gene. The CDR3 extends over 13 amino acids. CDR1 is KGHDR, CDR2 SFDVKD, per germline. Sequencing input: blood. This TCR was recovered from a man aged 55-75 years in good health. The chain has TRBV24-1 and TRBJ2-2; 7 bases agree with TRBD1. The CDR3 spells CATKRGLTGELFF. DNA for the CDR3: TGTGCCACCAAGAGGGGGCTAACCGGGGAGCTGTTTTTT.